The 9 T cell receptor beta chains reported below all come from one sample, sequenced in a study of OX40 agonist ivuxolimab in advanced cancers. The data were produced by immunoSEQ multiplex PCR, yet TCRdb's version contains in-frame clones alone and is incomplete. There are under 45,000 clones in the sample; roughly 77% occur only once, and about 2.5% lies in the top ten. The sequencing here drew on CD4+ or CD8+ T cells sorted from blood, taken in a trial of the OX40 agonist ivuxolimab. Receptors were obtained from an adult with an advanced solid tumor such as melanoma, head and neck, liver or kidney cancer.

The chain links TRBV6-5 to TRBJ2-1; D is uncertain. Germline V lookup: CDR1 MNHEY, CDR2 SVGAGI. Trimming pared 6 bases from V and 0 bases from J, leaving 12 bases between. This CDR3 is built from 15 residues. DNA of the CDR3: TGTGCCAGCAGCACAGACTCGAGCTCCTACAATGAGCAGTTCTTC. Its translation: CASSTDSSSYNEQFF.

The gene calls are TRBV7-9 and TRBJ2-5; no reliable D call. Looked up from germline, CDR1 is SEHNR and CDR2 is FQNEAQ (reference sequence). The germline V and J ends were trimmed by 6 bases and 0 bases, with 8 bases remaining between them. CDR3 length: 13 amino acids. The CDR3 is CASRIGNQETQYF. CDR3 DNA: TGTGCCAGCAGAATTGGGAACCAAGAGACCCAGTACTTC.

V usage is TRBV19 and J usage is TRBJ2-1; D ambiguous. From germline, CDR1 is LNHDA and CDR2 SQIVND (reference sequence). This CDR3 has 14 residues. V was clipped by 5 bases and J by 4 bases, with 12 bases between them. Here the CDR3 DNA reads TGTGCCAGTAGTCTCGTCAGCTTTTACAATGAGCAGTTCTTC. Amino acid sequence: CASSLVSFYNEQFF.

The chain couples TRBV5-1 to TRBJ2-2; TRBD1 agrees at 10 bases. The J segment lost 1 base and the V segment lost 3 bases, leaving 6 bases of the junction unmatched. This CDR3 spans 17 amino acids. Germline-derived CDR1 and CDR2 are SGHRS and YFSETQ. CDR3 protein: CASSSGQGNMNTGELFF. The CDR3 nucleotides read TGCGCCAGCAGCTCGGGACAGGGGAATATGAACACCGGGGAGCTGTTTTTT. The variable domain in full, with the rest retrieved from reference TRBV5-1 and TRBJ2-2, is KAGVTQTPRYLIKTRGQQVTLSCSPISGHRSVSWYQQTPGQGLQFLFEYFSETQRNKGNFPGRFSGRQFSNSRSEMNVSTLELGDSALYLCASSSGQGNMNTGELFFGEGSRLTVL.

The V and J genes are TRBV18 and TRBJ2-7; D might be TRBD2 (6 bases). This CDR3 contains 16 residues. V was pared by 3 bases and J by 4 bases, with 19 bases between. Germline CDR1 KGHSH, CDR2 LQKENI. CDR3 amino acids: CASSPGTSLREYEQYF. The CDR3 DNA reads as TGTGCCAGCTCACCGGGTACTAGCTTGAGGGAGTACGAGCAGTACTTC.

CDR3 region: CASSFRNRVGGYTF. CDR3 sequence (DNA): TGTGCCAGTAGTTTCCGAAACAGGGTCGGTGGCTACACCTTC. This chain links TRBV19 with TRBJ1-2; tentative D call: TRBD1 (6 bases). This CDR3 contains 14 residues. The V gene lost 5 bases and the J gene lost 7 bases, with 17 bases spanning the gap. Germline assignment: CDR1 LNHDA and CDR2 SQIVND (reference sequence). The full variable domain, its missing parts supplied by reference TRBV19 and TRBJ1-2, is DGGITQSPKYLFRKEGQNVTLSCEQNLNHDAMYWYRQDPGQGLRLIYYSQIVNDFQKGDIAEGYSVSREKKESFPLTVTSAQKNPTAFYLCASSFRNRVGGYTFGSGTRLTVV.

The CDR3 reads CASSRLAGNYEQYF. In nucleotides, the CDR3 is TGCGCCAGCAGCCGACTAGCGGGAAACTACGAGCAGTACTTC. The chain combines TRBV4-1 with TRBJ2-7; 11 bases fit TRBD2. Germline V gene lookup returns CDR1 MGHRA and CDR2 YSYEKL. The CDR3 consists of 14 residues. V shed 4 bases and J 3 bases; nucleotides not matched to a gene: 2.

The chain has TRBV7-6 and TRBJ2-1; no clear D gene. This CDR3 spans 15 amino acids. Trimming shortened V by 4 bases and J by 0 bases, and 10 bases separated the two germline ends. Per germline, CDR1 SGHVS and CDR2 FNYEAQ. The CDR3 DNA reads TGTGCCAGCAGCTCCGCGGAAAGCTCCTACAATGAGCAGTTCTTC. It specifies CASSSAESSYNEQFF. Full variable domain (remainder filled in from reference TRBV7-6 and TRBJ2-1): GAGVSQSPRYKVTKRGQDVALRCDPISGHVSLYWYRQALGQGPEFLTYFNYEAQQDKSGLPNDRFSAERPEGSISTLTIQRTEQRDSAMYRCASSSAESSYNEQFFGPGTRLTVL.

The rearrangement links TRBV7-9 to TRBJ2-5; D perhaps matches TRBD2 (6 bases). V was trimmed by 5 bases and J by 7 bases, leaving 20 bases between them. Per the germline V gene, CDR1 is SEHNR and CDR2 is FQNEAQ (reference sequence). The CDR3 extends over 15 amino acids. CDR3 protein: CASSPATAGPGTQYF. CDR3 DNA: TGTGCCAGCAGCCCCGCGACAGCGGGTCCGGGGACCCAGTACTTC.